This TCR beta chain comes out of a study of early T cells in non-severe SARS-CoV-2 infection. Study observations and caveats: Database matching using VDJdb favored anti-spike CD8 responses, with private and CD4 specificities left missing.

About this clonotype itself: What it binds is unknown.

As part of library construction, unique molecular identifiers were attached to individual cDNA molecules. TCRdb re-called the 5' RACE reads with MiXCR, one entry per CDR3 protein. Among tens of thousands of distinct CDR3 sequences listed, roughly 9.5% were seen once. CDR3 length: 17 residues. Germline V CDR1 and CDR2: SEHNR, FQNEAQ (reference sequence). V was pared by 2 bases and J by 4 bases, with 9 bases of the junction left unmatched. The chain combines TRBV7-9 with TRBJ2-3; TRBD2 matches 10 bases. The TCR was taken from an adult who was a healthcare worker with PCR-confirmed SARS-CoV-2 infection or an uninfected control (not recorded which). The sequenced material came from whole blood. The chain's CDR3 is CASSLIASGRRADTQYF. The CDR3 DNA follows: TGTGCCAGCAGCTTAATTGCTAGCGGGAGACGCGCAGATACGCAGTATTTT.